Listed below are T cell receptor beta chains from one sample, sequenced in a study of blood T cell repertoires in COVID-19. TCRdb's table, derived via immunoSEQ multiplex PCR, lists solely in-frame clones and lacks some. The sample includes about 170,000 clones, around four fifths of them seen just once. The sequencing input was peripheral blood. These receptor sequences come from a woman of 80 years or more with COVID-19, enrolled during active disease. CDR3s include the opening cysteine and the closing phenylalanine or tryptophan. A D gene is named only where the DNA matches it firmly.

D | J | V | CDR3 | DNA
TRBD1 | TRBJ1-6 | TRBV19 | CASSTGRGPNSPLHF | TGTGCCAGTAGTACCGGCAGGGGGCCAAATTCACCCCTCCACTTT
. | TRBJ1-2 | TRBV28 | CASSLSGNYGYTF | TGTGCCAGCAGTTTATCAGGCAACTATGGCTACACCTTC
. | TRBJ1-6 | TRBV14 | CASSQFILSSYNSPLHF | TGTGCCAGCAGCCAATTCATCCTCAGCTCCTATAATTCACCCCTCCACTTT
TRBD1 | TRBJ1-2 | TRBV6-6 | CASSTDRVGYTF | TGTGCCAGCAGTACGGACAGGGTTGGCTACACCTTC
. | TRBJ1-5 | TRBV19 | CASSSQGSSYGPQHF | TGTGCCAGTAGTAGCCAGGGCTCTTCTTATGGGCCCCAGCATTTT
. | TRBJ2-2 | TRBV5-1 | CASKVLGHNTGELFF | TGCGCCAGCAAGGTCTTGGGACACAACACCGGGGAGCTGTTTTTT
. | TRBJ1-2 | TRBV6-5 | CASSRGGLDYGYTF | TGTGCCAGCTCAAGAGGAGGGTTGGACTATGGCTACACCTTC
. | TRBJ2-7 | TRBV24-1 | CATSGGKGARYEQYF | TGTGCCACCAGTGGGGGAAAAGGGGCGCGGTACGAGCAGTACTTC
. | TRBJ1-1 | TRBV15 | CATSRPGVLNTEAFF | TGTGCCACCAGCAGACCAGGGGTTCTGAACACTGAAGCTTTCTTT
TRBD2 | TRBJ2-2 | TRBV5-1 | CASSLSASGGTGELFF | TGCGCCAGCAGCTTGTCGGCTAGCGGGGGCACCGGGGAGCTGTTTTTT